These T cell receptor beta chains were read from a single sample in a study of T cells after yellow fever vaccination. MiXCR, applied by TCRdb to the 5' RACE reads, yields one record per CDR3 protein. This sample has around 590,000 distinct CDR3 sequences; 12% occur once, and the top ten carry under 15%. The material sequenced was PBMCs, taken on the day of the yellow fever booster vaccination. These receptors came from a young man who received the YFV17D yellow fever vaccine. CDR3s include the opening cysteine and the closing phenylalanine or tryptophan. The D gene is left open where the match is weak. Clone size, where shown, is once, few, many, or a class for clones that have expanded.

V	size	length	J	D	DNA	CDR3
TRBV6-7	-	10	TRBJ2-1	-	TGTGCCAGCAGGGGACTTGAGCAGTTCTTC	CASRGLEQFF
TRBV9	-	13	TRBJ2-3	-	TGTGCCAGCAGCGACGACAACGCGAATACGCAGTATTTT	CASSDDNANTQYF
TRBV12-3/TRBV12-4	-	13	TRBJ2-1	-	TGTGCCAGCAGCCCGGGCCCTATGAGTGAGCAGTTCTTC	CASSPGPMSEQFF
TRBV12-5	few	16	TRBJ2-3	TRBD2	TGTGCTAGTGGTTTCACTGTCGACGGGGGGACAGATACGCAGTATTTT	CASGFTVDGGTDTQYF
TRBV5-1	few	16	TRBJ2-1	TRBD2	TGCGCCAGCAGCTTGTTTGGACTAGGTACCTACAATGAGCAGTTCTTC	CASSLFGLGTYNEQFF
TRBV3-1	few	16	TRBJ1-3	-	TGTGCCAGCAGCCAAGAAAGACGAAATACTGGAAACACCATATATTTT	CASSQERRNTGNTIYF
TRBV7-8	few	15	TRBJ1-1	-	TGTGCCAGCAGCTTATTCTCTACCCCCAGAGATGAAGCTTTCTTT	CASSLFSTPRDEAFF
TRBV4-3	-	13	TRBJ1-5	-	TGCGCCAGCAGCCAAGATCCCGTTCAGCCCCAGCATTTT	CASSQDPVQPQHF
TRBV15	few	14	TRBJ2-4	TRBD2	TGTGCCACCGGGGGGGGGTTTCCCAAAAACATTCAGTACTTC	CATGGGFPKNIQYF
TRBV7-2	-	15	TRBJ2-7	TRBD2	TGTGCCAGCAGCTTAGCGAGTAGCGGGAGCTACGAGCAGTACTTC	CASSLASSGSYEQYF
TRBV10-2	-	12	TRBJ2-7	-	TGCGCCACGAAACAGAGCTCCTACGAGCAGTACTTC	CATKQSSYEQYF
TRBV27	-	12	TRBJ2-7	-	TGTGCCAGCAGTTCCGAGGGCTACGAGCAGTACTTC	CASSSEGYEQYF
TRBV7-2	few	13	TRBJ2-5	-	TGTGCCAGCAGCCCAGATGCAGACCGGACCCAGTACTTC	CASSPDADRTQYF
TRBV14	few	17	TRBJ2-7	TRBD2	TGTGCCAGCAGCCCCTGGGGTAGTGGGACTAGCTACTACGAGCAGTACTTC	CASSPWGSGTSYYEQYF
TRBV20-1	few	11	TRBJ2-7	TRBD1	TGCAGCCCGACAGGGGGAAACGAGCAGTACTTC	CSPTGGNEQYF
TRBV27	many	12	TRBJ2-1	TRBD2	TGTGCCAGCAGTTTGACGGGAGGTGAGCAGTTCTTC	CASSLTGGEQFF
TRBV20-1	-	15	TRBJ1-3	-	TGCAGTGCTGGGCCTCAGGGCAACTCTGGAAACACCATATATTTT	CSAGPQGNSGNTIYF
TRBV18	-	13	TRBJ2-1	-	TGTGCCAGCTCACCCAAAGCAGGGACTGAGGAGTTCTTC	CASSPKAGTEEFF
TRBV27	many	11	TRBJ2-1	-	TGTGCCAGCCTATTGGGTAGTGAGCAGTTCTTC	CASLLGSEQFF
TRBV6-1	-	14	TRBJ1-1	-	TGTGCCAGCAGCCAGGACGGCCAGAACACTGAAGCTTTCTTT	CASSQDGQNTEAFF
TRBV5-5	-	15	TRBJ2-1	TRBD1	TGTGCCAGCAGTCCCGGGACAGGACATAACAATGAGCAGTTCTTC	CASSPGTGHNNEQFF
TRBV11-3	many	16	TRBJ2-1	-	TGTGCCAGCAGCTTAGGGGGGGAGAGAAGGGGAAAAGAGCAGTTCTTC	CASSLGGERRGKEQFF
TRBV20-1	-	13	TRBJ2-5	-	TGCAGTGCTACCAGGGCGGTTGGGGAGACCCAGTACTTC	CSATRAVGETQYF
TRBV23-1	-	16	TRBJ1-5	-	TGCGCCAGCAGTCAATCGTTCGAAGGCCCACCTCTCCCCCAGCATTTT	CASSQSFEGPPLPQHF
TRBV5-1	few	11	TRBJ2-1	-	TGCGCCAGTATGAAGTACAATGAGCAGTTCTTC	CASMKYNEQFF
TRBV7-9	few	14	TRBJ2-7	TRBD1	TGTGCCAGCAGACCGGACAGGGCATCCTACGAGCAGTACTTC	CASRPDRASYEQYF
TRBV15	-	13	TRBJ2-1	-	TGTGCCACCAGCAGAGATCCGATCTGGTTGCGGGTCTTC	CATSRDPIWLRVF
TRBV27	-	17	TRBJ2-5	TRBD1	TGTGCCAGCAGTTTATCACCAGCAAGGGACAGTCAAGAGACCCAGTACTTC	CASSLSPARDSQETQYF
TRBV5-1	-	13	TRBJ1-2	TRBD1	TGCGCCAGCGGCCCGGGACAGTCCTATGGCTACACCTTC	CASGPGQSYGYTF
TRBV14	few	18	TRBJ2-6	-	TGTGCCAGCAGCCAAGAGAGGGGTCGCCGGATTAGGGCCAACGTCCTGACTTTC	CASSQERGRRIRANVLTF
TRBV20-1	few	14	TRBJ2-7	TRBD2	TGCAGTGCTAGAACCGGGACTATGCCGGACGAGCAGTACTTC	CSARTGTMPDEQYF
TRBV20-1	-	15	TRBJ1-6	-	TGCAGTGCTAGGTTCCCCCAGGGACTCCAGGGGCCCCTCCACTTT	CSARFPQGLQGPLHF
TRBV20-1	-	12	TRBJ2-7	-	TGCAGTGCGAAAGAACAGGGTCTGGAGCAGTACTTC	CSAKEQGLEQYF
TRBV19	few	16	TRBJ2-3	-	TGTGCCAGTAGTATAGGAATAGCCCGAATCACAGATACGCAGTATTTT	CASSIGIARITDTQYF
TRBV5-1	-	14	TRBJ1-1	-	TGCGCCAGCAGCCGGGGGACAACGAACACTGAAGCTTTCTTT	CASSRGTTNTEAFF
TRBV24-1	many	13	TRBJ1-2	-	TGTGCCACCAGTGACGGGACAACCTATGGCTACACCTTC	CATSDGTTYGYTF
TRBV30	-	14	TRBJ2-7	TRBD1	TGTGCCTGGAGGGCGACAGGGGGATACTACGAGCAGTACTTC	CAWRATGGYYEQYF
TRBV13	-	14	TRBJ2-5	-	TGTGCCAGCAGCTTAGATGGGTTGGCGGAGACCCAGTACTTC	CASSLDGLAETQYF
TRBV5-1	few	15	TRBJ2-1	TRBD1	TGCGCCAGCAGCCCCCCAAGGACAGGGGACAATGAGCAGTTCTTC	CASSPPRTGDNEQFF
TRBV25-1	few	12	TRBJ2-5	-	TGTGCCAGCATCGGGAGTCCCAAGACCCAGTACTTC	CASIGSPKTQYF
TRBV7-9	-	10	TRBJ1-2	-	TGTGCCAGCAGCTTGGGTGCAATCACCTTC	CASSLGAITF
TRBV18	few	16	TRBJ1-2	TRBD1	TGTGCCAGCTCACCATCTCGGCCAGGGGGTCCATATGGCTACACCTTC	CASSPSRPGGPYGYTF
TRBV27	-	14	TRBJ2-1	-	TGTGCCAGCAGTTTGGTCGACTCGTCCACTGAGCAGTTCTTC	CASSLVDSSTEQFF
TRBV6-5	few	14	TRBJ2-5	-	TGTGCCAGCAGTTACGGCATTCGGGGAGAGACCCAGTACTTC	CASSYGIRGETQYF
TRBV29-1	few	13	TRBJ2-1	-	TGCAGCGCGTCGGGAGTTACGTACAATGAGCAGTTCTTC	CSASGVTYNEQFF
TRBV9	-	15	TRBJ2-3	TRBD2	TGTGCCAGCAGCGTTGGGACTAGCGGCACAGATACGCAGTATTTT	CASSVGTSGTDTQYF
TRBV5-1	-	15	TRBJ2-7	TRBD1	TGCGCCAGCAGCGCAGGGACAGGGGAGTACTACGAGCAGTACTTC	CASSAGTGEYYEQYF
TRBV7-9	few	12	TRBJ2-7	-	TGTGCCAGCAGCCGCGGGTGGGACGAGCAGTACTTC	CASSRGWDEQYF
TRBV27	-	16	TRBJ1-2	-	TGTGCCAGCAAGTTTAAGGCAACAGTTCCTAACTATGGCTACACCTTC	CASKFKATVPNYGYTF
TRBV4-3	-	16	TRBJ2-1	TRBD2	TGCGCCAGCAGCCAAGATAATAGCGGGGTCTACAATGAGCAGTTCTTC	CASSQDNSGVYNEQFF
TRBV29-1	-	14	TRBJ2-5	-	TGCAACGTAAATCCCTGGAGGGCCGCAGAGACCCAGTACTTC	CNVNPWRAAETQYF
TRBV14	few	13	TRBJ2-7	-	TGTGCCAGCAGCCAAGATCGCGGGCGGTTTCAGTACTTC	CASSQDRGRFQYF
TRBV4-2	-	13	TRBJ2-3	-	TGTGCCAGCAGCCAAGGGGTTTTGGATACGCAGTATTTT	CASSQGVLDTQYF
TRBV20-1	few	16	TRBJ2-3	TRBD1	TGCAGTGCTACGTCCCGGGACAGGGAAGGCACAGATACGCAGTATTTT	CSATSRDREGTDTQYF
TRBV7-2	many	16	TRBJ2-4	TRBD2	TGTGCCAGCAGCCCGTTAGCGGGAGGATCGGGGAACATTCAGTACTTC	CASSPLAGGSGNIQYF
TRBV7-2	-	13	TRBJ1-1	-	TGTGCCAGCAGCTTAGGGGGCAGGTCTTTGGCTTTCTTT	CASSLGGRSLAFF
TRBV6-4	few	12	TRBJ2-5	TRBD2	TGTGCCAGCCACGGGGGGAAAGAGACCCAGTACTTC	CASHGGKETQYF
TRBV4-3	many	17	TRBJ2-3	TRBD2	TGCGCCAGCAGCTCCCACCGGGGCGCTAGCGGGACAGATACGCAGTATTTT	CASSSHRGASGTDTQYF